The clone carrying this T cell receptor (beta chain) has only a few counts. Its antigen is not known. The CDR3 totals 14 residues. Deletions cut 3 bases from V and 3 bases from J, with 10 bases between. Germline V gene lookup returns CDR1 KGHDR and CDR2 SFDVKD. The data derive from a study of T-cell memory formation after mild COVID-19. Broader study findings: CD4/CD8 balance held among clones contracting day 15 to 85, and later expanders leaned CD4+.

TCRdb reanalysed the 5' RACE reads using MiXCR and keeps one entry per CDR3 protein. The data show 200,000 to 250,000 distinct CDR3 sequences, about 17% seen once. This TCR derives from a man younger than 35 who had mild COVID-19 (a few samples of this study predate the infection). Cell type and time point are not known. This chain uses TRBV24-1 with TRBJ1-2, with a weak D call TRBD1 (5 bases). The sample was PBMCs or a T cell subset sorted from them (not recorded which). The CDR3 region is CATSDLGADYGYTF. CDR3 DNA sequence: TGTGCCACCAGTGATCTCGGGGCTGACTATGGCTACACCTTC.